The 32 T cell receptor beta chains in this list originate from one sample, sequenced in a study of radiotherapy plus CTLA-4 blockade in lung cancer. Sequencing was performed with immunoSEQ multiplex PCR; in TCRdb, only in-frame clones are kept and a portion is missing. The table includes under 95,000 clones, over 70% detected once. Sequencing used peripheral blood, obtained from a patient treated with radiotherapy plus ipilimumab. The source is a human donor with non-small cell lung cancer whose response to radiotherapy plus ipilimumab could not be evaluated. Some clones in this sample may be carry-over from other donors' samples.

The chain employs TRBV28 and TRBJ2-3; D gene unclear. Germline V gives CDR1 MDHEN, CDR2 SYDVKM. Trimming took 6 bases from V and 2 from J, leaving 9 bases between them. This CDR3 is 13 amino acids long. The CDR3 DNA sequence: TGTGCCAGCAGGAGGAGCGCCACAGATACGCAGTATTTT. It is translated as CASRRSATDTQYF.

This chain joins TRBV4-3 and TRBJ2-4; the D gene is possibly TRBD2 (6 bases). The CDR3 length is 17 residues. With 0 bases removed from V and 4 bases from J, the gap between germline ends came to 16 bases. CDR1 and CDR2 (germline): LGHNA, YSLEER. The CDR3 bases are TGCGCCAGCAGCCAAGATTCACCGGGACTCGGGAAAAACATTCAGTACTTC. Its protein product is CASSQDSPGLGKNIQYF.

The chain combines TRBV5-1 with TRBJ1-4; D is ambiguous. Between the trimmed V and J ends, which lost 0 bases and 0 bases, there was a span of 9 bases. This CDR3 comprises 16 residues. Per germline, CDR1 SGHRS and CDR2 YFSETQ. This CDR3 is CASSLGVKSTNEKLFF. Written as DNA, the CDR3 is TGCGCCAGCAGCTTGGGAGTCAAGTCAACTAATGAAAAACTGTTTTTT.

The rearrangement links TRBV27 to TRBJ2-5; 12 nucleotides match TRBD2. Germline loops: CDR1 MNHEY, CDR2 SMNVEV (reference sequence). V was pared by 5 bases and J by 4 bases, with 8 bases of the junction left unmatched. The CDR3 is made up of 16 amino acids. Here the CDR3 DNA reads TGTGCCAGCAGTACCCGGACTAGCGGGGTACGAGAGACCCAGTACTTC. Amino acid sequence: CASSTRTSGVRETQYF.

The V call is TRBV2, the J call TRBJ1-2, with D perhaps matching TRBD1 (6 bases). Deletions cut 11 bases from V and 6 bases from J, with 19 bases between. Looked up from germline, CDR1 is SNHLY and CDR2 is FYNNEI. This CDR3 has 13 residues. CDR3 nucleotide sequence: TGTGCCTCCACGGGGGGCCGTTGGGATGGCTACACCTTC. This sequence encodes CASTGGRWDGYTF.

This rearrangement joins TRBV6-1 to TRBJ1-6, with D perhaps TRBD1 (6 bases). The CDR3 is 15 residues long. Trimming removed 7 bases from V and 6 bases from J, with 16 bases in between. The germline V gene has CDR1 MNHNS and CDR2 SASEGT. As DNA, the CDR3 is TGTGCCAGCACGGGTGGCCAGGGGATTAATTCACCCCTCCACTTT. Protein product: CASTGGQGINSPLHF.

This chain connects TRBV6-5 to TRBJ1-5; a possible D gene is TRBD1 (5 bases). The CDR3 is 14 residues long. The V end was cut by 6 bases, the J end by 11 bases, with 20 bases between. CDR1 and CDR2 from the germline V gene are MNHEY and SVGAGI. DNA for the CDR3: TGTGCCAGCAGCCCCCGGGGCGGGGTTGGGACCCAGCATTTT. It translates to CASSPRGGVGTQHF.

This chain links TRBV5-1 with TRBJ2-2; 8 nucleotides match TRBD2. CDR1 and CDR2 (germline): SGHRS, YFSETQ. The CDR3 has 13 residues. V shed 4 bases and J 5 bases; nucleotides not matched to a gene: 1. CDR3 amino acids: CASSGGGTGELFF. The CDR3 DNA follows: TGCGCCAGCAGCGGCGGGGGGACCGGGGAGCTGTTTTTT.

The V and J genes are TRBV18 and TRBJ2-5; unclear D gene. Trimming cost V 1 base and J 4 bases, with 4 bases left between them. This CDR3 spans 12 amino acids. Germline CDR1 is KGHSH and CDR2 is LQKENI. CDR3 residues: CASSPRGETQYF. The CDR3 nucleotides are TGTGCCAGCTCACCACGAGGAGAGACCCAGTACTTC.

The chain combines TRBV5-4 with TRBJ2-3, with D unclear. The ends were cut back, 4 bases at V and 0 bases at J, with 6 bases in the middle. This CDR3 spans 13 amino acids. CDR1 is SGHNT and CDR2 is YYREEE in the germline V gene (reference sequence). CDR3 coding DNA: TGTGCCAGCAGCGCGTCTAGCACAGATACGCAGTATTTT. Translation: CASSASSTDTQYF.

The V gene is TRBV10-3, the J gene TRBJ2-1; the D is unclear. V was cut by 3 bases and J by 7 bases, with 10 bases left in between. The germline V gene encodes CDR1 ENHRY and CDR2 SYGVKD. The CDR3 is 13 amino acids. The CDR3 coding sequence is TGTGCCATCAGTGACTCGACGAGGAATGAGCAGTTCTTC. Translation gives CAISDSTRNEQFF.

This chain uses TRBV6-6 with TRBJ2-1; 7 nucleotides match TRBD1. The germline V gene has CDR1 MNHNY and CDR2 SVGAGI (reference sequence). CDR3 length equals 16 residues. Trimming removed 6 bases from V and 0 bases from J; junction bases left unmatched: 8. DNA of the CDR3: TGTGCCAGCAGCGAAACCCGACAGGGCTCCTACAATGAGCAGTTCTTC. Its protein is CASSETRQGSYNEQFF.

V usage is TRBV27 and J usage is TRBJ1-2, with 7 bases lining up with TRBD1. V gave up 5 bases and J gave up 4 bases; unmatched junction bases: 10. The CDR3 consists of 15 residues. The germline gives CDR1 MNHEY, CDR2 SMNVEV (reference sequence). In DNA, the CDR3 is TGTGCCAGCAGTACGAGCCTACAGGGGTTCTATGGCTACACCTTC. Translating it yields CASSTSLQGFYGYTF.

The chain couples TRBV4-3 to TRBJ2-7, with D possibly being TRBD1 (5 bases). V was trimmed by 4 bases and J by 4 bases, leaving 20 bases between them. The germline V gene encodes CDR1 LGHNA and CDR2 YSLEER. CDR3 length: 16 amino acids. The CDR3 bases are TGCGCCAGCAGCCGAGAAGGGCAGGGCTTCGCTTACGAGCAGTACTTC. Amino acid sequence: CASSREGQGFAYEQYF.

This clone was seen a single time. The chain has TRBV19 and TRBJ1-3, with 7 bases fitting TRBD1. This CDR3 region has 13 residues. Trimming cost V 4 bases and J 4 bases; bases outside gene matches: 1. Germline-derived CDR1 and CDR2 are LNHDA and SQIVND (reference sequence). The CDR3 region is CASSRDRGNTIYF. For the CDR3, the DNA is TGTGCCAGTAGTAGGGACAGAGGAAACACCATATATTTT.

The V and J genes are TRBV29-1 and TRBJ1-1; a possible D gene is TRBD1 (5 bases). The CDR3 extends over 12 amino acids. Germline V gives CDR1 SQVTM, CDR2 ANQGSEA. V was clipped by 6 bases and J by 5 bases, with 13 bases between them. Here the CDR3 reads CSVREEETEAFF. CDR3 coding DNA: TGCAGCGTCAGGGAGGAAGAAACTGAAGCTTTCTTT.

This clone was seen only once. V usage is TRBV5-6 and J usage is TRBJ2-4; 7 positions match TRBD2. The CDR3 is 17 residues long. Germline values: CDR1 SGHDT, CDR2 YYEEEE. J gave up 0 bases and V 3 bases, and 9 bases lay outside the gene matches. CDR3 sequence (DNA): TGTGCCAGCAGCTGGGGAGGGGCCCAGGGAGCCAAAAACATTCAGTACTTC. Residues: CASSWGGAQGAKNIQYF.

The chain combines TRBV5-1 with TRBJ2-7; TRBD1 might be the D (6 bases). V was trimmed by 4 bases and J by 3 bases, leaving 17 bases between them. CDR1 and CDR2 (germline): SGHRS, YFSETQ. CDR3 length: 15 residues. CDR3: CASSPSTGRIYEQYF. In DNA, the CDR3 is TGCGCCAGCAGCCCCTCGACAGGAAGGATCTACGAGCAGTACTTC.

V usage is TRBV5-4 and J usage is TRBJ1-6; no reliable D call. The V end was cut by 7 bases, the J end by 6 bases, with 14 bases between. The CDR3 runs to 14 residues. Germline-derived CDR1 and CDR2 are SGHNT and YYREEE (reference sequence). The CDR3 DNA reads TGTGCCAGCGGCGCCGGGTGGAGTAATTCACCCCTCCACTTT. Its translation is CASGAGWSNSPLHF.

This chain joins TRBV2 and TRBJ1-2; D not resolved. The V and J ends lost 2 bases and 7 bases respectively, with 8 bases between them. CDR3 size: 12 residues. The germline V gene has CDR1 SNHLY and CDR2 FYNNEI. The CDR3 DNA is TGTGCCAGCAGTGAAAACAGAGTTGGCTACACCTTC. Translating it yields CASSENRVGYTF.

V usage is TRBV4-3 and J usage is TRBJ2-2, with TRBD2 matching 11 bases. The V and J ends lost 4 bases and 4 bases, in that order; junction bases with no gene match: 14. Germline V gene sequence: CDR1 LGHNA, CDR2 YSLEER. The CDR3 sequence is 19 residues long. The CDR3, as DNA: TGCGCCAGCAGCCGAGAAGACTTAGCGGGGGGGCTGAGCACCGGGGAGCTGTTTTTT. This encodes CASSREDLAGGLSTGELFF.

The chain couples TRBV6-5 to TRBJ2-2; unclear D gene. This CDR3 has 11 amino acids. Germline loops: CDR1 MNHEY, CDR2 SVGAGI. V was trimmed by 6 bases and J by 7 bases, leaving 6 bases between them. CDR3 coding DNA: TGTGCCAGCAGCCGTAACGGGGAGCTGTTTTTT. Its protein product is CASSRNGELFF.

V is TRBV7-9 and J is TRBJ1-1; 8 bases are shared with TRBD1. V dropped 3 bases and J dropped 4; count of bases not matched to a gene: 7. Germline V CDR1 and CDR2: SEHNR, FQNEAQ (reference sequence). This CDR3 is 15 amino acids long. Written as DNA, the CDR3 is TGTGCCAGCAGCTTCCAGGGGGCTATTGGCACTGAAGCTTTCTTT. It translates to CASSFQGAIGTEAFF.

The chain has TRBV19 and TRBJ1-2; no definite D call. Between the trimmed V and J ends, which lost 8 bases and 4 bases, there was a span of 11 bases. The germline V gene has CDR1 LNHDA and CDR2 SQIVND (reference sequence). CDR3 length: 12 amino acids. The CDR3 DNA reads TGTGCCAGTCATCGAGCGGGCTATGGCTACACCTTC. Translated, it gives CASHRAGYGYTF.

The chain recombines TRBV28 with TRBJ1-1; 8 bases map to TRBD1. The trim removed 5 bases at V and 0 bases at J, leaving 5 bases unmatched. CDR1 and CDR2 from the germline V gene are MDHEN and SYDVKM. The CDR3 totals 15 residues. The CDR3 sequence is CASSPRQGMNTEAFF. In DNA form, the CDR3 reads TGTGCCAGCAGTCCCCGACAGGGGATGAACACTGAAGCTTTCTTT.

This chain connects TRBV7-9 to TRBJ2-5, with no clear D. The CDR3 has 13 amino acids. In germline, CDR1 is SEHNR, CDR2 FQNEAQ (reference sequence). V was clipped by 11 bases and J by 3 bases, with 16 bases between them. CDR3 nucleotide sequence: TGTGCCGTTGCGCCCGAGCAAGAAGAGACCCAGTACTTC. It translates to CAVAPEQEETQYF.

The chain has TRBV2 and TRBJ1-5, with TRBD1 matching 7 bases. In germline, CDR1 is SNHLY, CDR2 FYNNEI. The CDR3 has 14 amino acids. V was pared by 3 bases and J by 6 bases, with 5 bases of the junction left unmatched. For the CDR3, the DNA is TGTGCCAGCAGTGAGGGACAGCCCAGTCAGCCCCAGCATTTT. This codes for CASSEGQPSQPQHF.

J is TRBJ2-7 and V is TRBV6-5; TRBD1 aligns across 7 bases. Unmatched junction bases numbered 5, after V lost 6 bases and J lost 3 bases. The CDR3 covers 13 residues. Germline V gene sequence: CDR1 MNHEY, CDR2 SVGAGI. This CDR3 is CASRTGLVYEQYF. CDR3 bases: TGTGCCAGCAGGACAGGGCTTGTCTACGAGCAGTACTTC.

This chain connects TRBV19 to TRBJ2-6; 10 bases agree with TRBD1. Germline V lookup: CDR1 LNHDA, CDR2 SQIVND (reference sequence). This CDR3 has 16 amino acids. V dropped 7 bases and J dropped 2; count of bases not matched to a gene: 5. The CDR3 DNA reads as TGTGCCAGTATGGTTGGACAGGGGGCTGGGGCCAACGTCCTGACTTTC. This codes for CASMVGQGAGANVLTF. The full variable domain, with the rest looked up from reference TRBV19 and TRBJ2-6, is DGGITQSPKYLFRKEGQNVTLSCEQNLNHDAMYWYRQDPGQGLRLIYYSQIVNDFQKGDIAEGYSVSREKKESFPLTVTSAQKNPTAFYLCASMVGQGAGANVLTFGAGSRLTVL.

The chain combines TRBV19 with TRBJ1-2; D remains ambiguous. Trimming removed 2 bases at V and 5 bases at J, with 6 bases between. The CDR3 sequence is 12 residues long. CDR1 is LNHDA and CDR2 is SQIVND in the germline V gene (reference sequence). The CDR3 nucleotides are TGTGCCAGTAGTATACGGAGTTATGGCTACACCTTC. It translates to CASSIRSYGYTF.

The chain is built from TRBV4-2 and TRBJ2-3, with 10 bases that match TRBD2. The germline V gene has CDR1 LGHNA and CDR2 YNFKEQ. Trimming took 0 bases from V and 4 from J; bases not matched to a gene: 7. The CDR3 is 17 residues long. CDR3 in DNA: TGTGCCAGCAGCCAAGAAAGCCTAGCGGGGGCCTCAGATACGCAGTATTTT. Protein product: CASSQESLAGASDTQYF.

The genes are TRBV27 and TRBJ2-5, with TRBD2 matching 13 bases. The CDR3 is 15 residues long. Trimming at V came to 3 bases and at J to 4 bases, leaving 2 bases not matched to a gene. Germline assignment: CDR1 MNHEY and CDR2 SMNVEV (reference sequence). For the CDR3, the DNA is TGTGCCAGCAGTTTCACTAGCGGGGGGGGAGAGACCCAGTACTTC. Translated, it gives CASSFTSGGGETQYF.